The clone carrying this T cell receptor beta chain came up once. TCRdb processed the RACE reads anew with MiXCR; each CDR3 protein has one entry. The table shows 97,000 or so distinct CDR3 sequences, with 25% to 30% occurring only once. The data derive from a study of human T cells and chemical hapten exposure. The CDR3 consists of 13 residues. The V gene lost 5 bases and the J gene lost 7 bases, with 12 bases spanning the gap. Indicated time point: patch test 3, about 24 weeks after DPC sensitization. Treatment: therapeutic diphenylcyclopropenone sensitization with weekly scalp DPC. The sample was whole blood, taken in connection with sensitization to the hapten diphenylcyclopropenone (DPC). This chain links TRBV12-3 or TRBV12-4 with TRBJ2-1, with D perhaps matching TRBD2 (5 bases). The source is a man aged 35-49 years with alopecia areata. Some clones in this sample may be carry-over from other donors' samples. The CDR3 region has the DNA TGTGCCAGCAGTAAGACGGGGTTGAATGAGCAGTTCTTC. Protein: CASSKTGLNEQFF.